The sequence of this TCR beta chain was determined in a study of beta chain features in type 1 diabetes. Broader study findings: The study found moderately but significantly shorter TCRB CDR3s in all four CD4+ subsets of Type 1 diabetes patients.

The isolated RNA, all of it, was reverse transcribed, so expressed TCRB transcripts were what got sequenced. Sequencing was performed with immunoSEQ multiplex PCR; in TCRdb, only in-frame clones are kept and a portion is missing. The data contain 150,000 to 200,000 clones, around 9% of them singletons. As to this clone: Its antigen is undetermined.

CDR3 length: 12 residues. From germline, CDR1 is LGHNA and CDR2 YNFKEQ. V lost 5 bases to trimming and J lost 6 bases, with 10 bases between them. Sequencing used central memory CD4+ T cells from blood. The rearrangement joins TRBV4-2 to TRBJ1-2; D possibly corresponds to TRBD1 (6 bases). This receptor was obtained from a woman younger than 45 with type 1 diabetes. The CDR3 sequence is CASSWTVHGYTF. The DNA of the CDR3 is TGTGCCAGCAGCTGGACAGTCCATGGCTACACCTTC.